This T cell receptor beta chain was profiled in a study of T cell responses to AZD1222 COVID-19 vaccine. Study outcomes and limitations: Repertoire samples came only from after the peak T cell response. Only six individuals given AZD1222 were seropositive at baseline. In the spike-specific TCR repertoire, nearly half reportedly target unmutated variant regions. A mostly white British donor set with more females was recruited, and clonal diversity was possibly underestimated.

Comment on this clone: Its antigen is currently unknown.

The method was immunoSEQ multiplex PCR; TCRdb's version includes in-frame clones alone and lacks a portion of them. This table holds about 120,000 clones, about 87% found once. The TCR originated in an adult in good health. This specimen consisted of peripheral blood, obtained on day 0 of AZD1222 vaccination.

The CDR3 reads CASSPTRVTDTQYF. The CDR3 nucleotides read TGTGCCAGCTCACCTACGAGGGTGACAGATACGCAGTATTTT. The V gene is TRBV18, the J gene TRBJ2-3; D perhaps matches TRBD2 (5 bases). The CDR3 sequence is 14 residues long. The germline CDR1 and CDR2 sequences are KGHSH and LQKENI. Trimming cost V 3 bases and J 3 bases, with 10 bases left between them.